This record looks at one T cell receptor (beta chain) sequence and its context. The source of the sample is a study of CD8 T cells in Susac syndrome. With random hexamers, about 0.5 to 1 ug RNA was reverse transcribed. MiXCR, applied by TCRdb to the immunoSEQ multiplex PCR reads, yields one record per CDR3 protein. In the table there are about 150,000 distinct CDR3 sequences, about 94% of which are singletons. The TCR originated in a human donor with multiple sclerosis. Sequenced material: CD8+ T cells from PBMCs.

For the CDR3, the DNA is TGTGCCACCAGCAGAGATGGGTCAGGGGATGAAAAACTGTTTTTT. Translating gives CATSRDGSGDEKLFF. V and J are TRBV15 and TRBJ1-4; tentative D call: TRBD1 (6 bases). The CDR3 consists of 15 residues. V lost 0 bases and J lost 6, with 11 bases in between. Germline lookup yields CDR1 LNHNV and CDR2 YYDKDF (reference sequence).